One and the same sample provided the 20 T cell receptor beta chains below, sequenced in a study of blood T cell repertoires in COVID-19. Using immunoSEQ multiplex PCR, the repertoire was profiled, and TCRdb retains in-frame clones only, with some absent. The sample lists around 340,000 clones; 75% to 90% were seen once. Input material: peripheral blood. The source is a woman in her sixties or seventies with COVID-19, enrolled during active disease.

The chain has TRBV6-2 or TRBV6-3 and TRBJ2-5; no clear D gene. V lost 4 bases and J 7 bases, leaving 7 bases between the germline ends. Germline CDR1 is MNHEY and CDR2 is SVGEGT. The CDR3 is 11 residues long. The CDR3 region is CASSSEWTQYF. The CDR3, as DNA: TGTGCCAGCAGTTCAGAATGGACCCAGTACTTC.

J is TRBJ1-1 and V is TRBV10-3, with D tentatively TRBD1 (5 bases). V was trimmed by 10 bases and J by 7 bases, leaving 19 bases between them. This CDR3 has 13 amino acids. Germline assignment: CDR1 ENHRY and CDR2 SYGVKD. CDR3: CATARDRRGEAFF. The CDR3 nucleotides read TGTGCCACTGCGAGGGACCGGAGGGGTGAAGCTTTCTTT.

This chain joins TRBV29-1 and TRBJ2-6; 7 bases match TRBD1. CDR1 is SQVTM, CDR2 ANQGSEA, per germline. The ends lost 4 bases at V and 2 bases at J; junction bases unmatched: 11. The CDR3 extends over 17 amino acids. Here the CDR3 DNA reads TGCAGCGTTGCCCAGGGGACAGCTTATGCTGGGGCCAACGTCCTGACTTTC. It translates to CSVAQGTAYAGANVLTF.

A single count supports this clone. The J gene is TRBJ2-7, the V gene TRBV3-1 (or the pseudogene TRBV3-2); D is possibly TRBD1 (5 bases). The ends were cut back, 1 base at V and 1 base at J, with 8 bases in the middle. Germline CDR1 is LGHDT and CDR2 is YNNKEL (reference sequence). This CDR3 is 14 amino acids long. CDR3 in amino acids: CASSQGTQSYEQYF. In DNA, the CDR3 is TGTGCCAGCAGCCAAGGGACACAGTCCTACGAGCAGTACTTC.

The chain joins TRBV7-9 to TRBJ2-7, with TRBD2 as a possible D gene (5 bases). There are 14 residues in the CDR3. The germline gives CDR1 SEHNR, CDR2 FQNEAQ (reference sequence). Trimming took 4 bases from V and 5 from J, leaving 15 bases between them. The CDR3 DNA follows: TGTGCCAGCAGCTCCCCGAGGGCCCTCAACGAGCAGTACTTC. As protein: CASSSPRALNEQYF. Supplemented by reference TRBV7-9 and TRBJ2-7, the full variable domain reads DTGVSQNPRHKITKRGQNVTFRCDPISEHNRLYWYRQTLGQGPEFLTYFQNEAQLEKSRLLSDRFSAERPKGSFSTLEIQRTEQGDSAMYLCASSSPRALNEQYFGPGTRLTVT.

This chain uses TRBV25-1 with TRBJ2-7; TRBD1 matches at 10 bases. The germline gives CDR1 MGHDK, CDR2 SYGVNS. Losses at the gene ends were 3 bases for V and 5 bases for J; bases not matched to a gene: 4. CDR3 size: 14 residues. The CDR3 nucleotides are TGTGCCAGCAGTGACCGGGACAGGGGAGACGAGCAGTACTTC. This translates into CASSDRDRGDEQYF.

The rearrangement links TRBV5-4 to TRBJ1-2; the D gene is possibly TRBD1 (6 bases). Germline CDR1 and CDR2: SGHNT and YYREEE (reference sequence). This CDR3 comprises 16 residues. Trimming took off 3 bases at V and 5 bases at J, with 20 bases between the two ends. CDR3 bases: TGTGCCAGCAGCTCCCCTGGGGGGGCTAATCAGTATGGCTACACCTTC. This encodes CASSSPGGANQYGYTF.

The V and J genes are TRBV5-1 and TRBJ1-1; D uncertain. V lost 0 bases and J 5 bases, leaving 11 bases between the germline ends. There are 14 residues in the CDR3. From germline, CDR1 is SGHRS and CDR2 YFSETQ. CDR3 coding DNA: TGCGCCAGCAGCTTGGGCACGGCCGGGACTGAAGCTTTCTTT. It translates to CASSLGTAGTEAFF.

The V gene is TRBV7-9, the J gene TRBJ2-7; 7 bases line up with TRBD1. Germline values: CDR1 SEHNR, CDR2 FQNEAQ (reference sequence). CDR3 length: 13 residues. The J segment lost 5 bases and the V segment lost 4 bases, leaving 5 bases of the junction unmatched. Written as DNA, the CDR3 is TGTGCCAGCAGCTCACGACAGGGAAACGAGCAGTACTTC. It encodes CASSSRQGNEQYF.

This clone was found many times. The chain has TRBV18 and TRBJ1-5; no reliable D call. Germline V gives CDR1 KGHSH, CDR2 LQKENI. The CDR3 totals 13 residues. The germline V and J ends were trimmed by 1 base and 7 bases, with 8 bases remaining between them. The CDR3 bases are TGTGCCAGCTCACCACTCCGGGAGCAGCCCCAGCATTTT. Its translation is CASSPLREQPQHF.

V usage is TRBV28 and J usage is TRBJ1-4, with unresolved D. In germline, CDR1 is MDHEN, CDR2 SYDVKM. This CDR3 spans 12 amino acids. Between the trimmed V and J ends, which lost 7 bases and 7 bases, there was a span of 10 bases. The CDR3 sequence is CASKRAGEKLFF. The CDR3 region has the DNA TGTGCCAGCAAGAGGGCAGGTGAAAAACTGTTTTTT. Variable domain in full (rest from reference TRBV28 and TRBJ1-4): DVKVTQSSRYLVKRTGEKVFLECVQDMDHENMFWYRQDPGLGLRLIYFSYDVKMKEKGDIPEGYSVSREKKERFSLILESASTNQTSMYLCASKRAGEKLFFGSGTQLSVL.

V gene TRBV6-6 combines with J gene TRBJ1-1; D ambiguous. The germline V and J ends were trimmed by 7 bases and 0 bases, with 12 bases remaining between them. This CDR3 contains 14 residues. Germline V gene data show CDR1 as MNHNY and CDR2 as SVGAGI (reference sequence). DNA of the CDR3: TGTGCCAGCAAGGCAGGCACCATGAACACTGAAGCTTTCTTT. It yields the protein CASKAGTMNTEAFF.

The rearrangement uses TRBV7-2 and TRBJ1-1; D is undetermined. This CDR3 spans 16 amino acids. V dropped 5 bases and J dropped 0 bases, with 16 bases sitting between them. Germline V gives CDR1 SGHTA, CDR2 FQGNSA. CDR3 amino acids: CASSPRLTVLNTEAFF. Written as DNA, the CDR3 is TGTGCCAGCAGCCCCCGATTGACTGTGTTGAACACTGAAGCTTTCTTT. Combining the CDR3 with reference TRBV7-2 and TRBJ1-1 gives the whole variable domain GAGVSQSPSNKVTEKGKDVELRCDPISGHTALYWYRQSLGQGLEFLIYFQGNSAPDKSGLPSDRFSAERTGGSVSTLTIQRTQQEDSAVYLCASSPRLTVLNTEAFFGQGTRLTVV.

This CDR3 is CASSLGGGASYEQYF. The CDR3 nucleotides read TGTGCCAGCAGCTTAGGCGGGGGAGCCTCCTACGAGCAGTACTTC. This chain joins TRBV7-2 and TRBJ2-7; TRBD2 matches 7 bases. CDR3 size: 15 residues. CDR1 and CDR2 (germline): SGHTA, FQGNSA. Trimming removed 1 base from V and 0 bases from J; junction bases left unmatched: 3.

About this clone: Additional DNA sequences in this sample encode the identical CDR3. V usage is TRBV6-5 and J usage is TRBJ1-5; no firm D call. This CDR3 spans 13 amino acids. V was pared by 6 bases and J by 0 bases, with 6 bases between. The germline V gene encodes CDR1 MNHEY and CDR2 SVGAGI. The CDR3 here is CASRTGSNQPQHF. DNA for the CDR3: TGTGCCAGCAGGACGGGTAGCAATCAGCCCCAGCATTTT.

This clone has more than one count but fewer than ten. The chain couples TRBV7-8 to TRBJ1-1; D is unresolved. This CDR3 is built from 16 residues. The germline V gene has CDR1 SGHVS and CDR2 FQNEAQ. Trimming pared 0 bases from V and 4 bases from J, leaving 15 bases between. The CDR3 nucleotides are TGTGCCAGCAGCTTAGCGGTCGGGGTAGAGGGCACTGAAGCTTTCTTT. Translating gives CASSLAVGVEGTEAFF. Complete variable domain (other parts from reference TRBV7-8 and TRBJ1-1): GAGVSQSPRYKVAKRGQDVALRCDPISGHVSLFWYQQALGQGPEFLTYFQNEAQLDKSGLPSDRFFAERPEGSVSTLKIQRTQQEDSAVYLCASSLAVGVEGTEAFFGQGTRLTVV.

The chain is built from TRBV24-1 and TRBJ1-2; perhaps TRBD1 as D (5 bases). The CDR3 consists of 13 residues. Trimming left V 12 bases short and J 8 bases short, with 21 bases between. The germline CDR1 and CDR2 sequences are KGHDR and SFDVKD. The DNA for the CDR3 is TGTGCCGAAGGACCAGGGAAGGCGCAGGGCTACACCTTC. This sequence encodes CAEGPGKAQGYTF.

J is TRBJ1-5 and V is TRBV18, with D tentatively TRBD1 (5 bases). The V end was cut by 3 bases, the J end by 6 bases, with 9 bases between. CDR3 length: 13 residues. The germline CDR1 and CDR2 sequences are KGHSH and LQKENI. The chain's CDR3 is CASSPDSSQPQHF. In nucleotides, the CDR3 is TGTGCCAGCTCACCCGACAGTTCTCAGCCCCAGCATTTT.

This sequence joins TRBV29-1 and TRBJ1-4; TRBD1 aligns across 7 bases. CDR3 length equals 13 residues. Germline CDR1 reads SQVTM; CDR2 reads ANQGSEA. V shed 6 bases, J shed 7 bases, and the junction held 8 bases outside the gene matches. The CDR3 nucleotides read TGCAGCGTGATCAGGGGGAGCGGTGAAAAACTGTTTTTT. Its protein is CSVIRGSGEKLFF. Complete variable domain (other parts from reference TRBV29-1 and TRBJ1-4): SAVISQKPSRDICQRGTSLTIQCQVDSQVTMMFWYRQQPGQSLTLIATANQGSEATYESGFVIDKFPISRPNLTFSTLTVSNMSPEDSSIYLCSVIRGSGEKLFFGSGTQLSVL.

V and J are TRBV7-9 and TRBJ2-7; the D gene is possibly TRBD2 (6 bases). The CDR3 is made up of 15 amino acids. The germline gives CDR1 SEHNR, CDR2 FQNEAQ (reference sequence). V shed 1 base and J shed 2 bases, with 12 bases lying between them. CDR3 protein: CASSLVGGLPYEQYF. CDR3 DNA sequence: TGTGCCAGCAGCTTAGTGGGGGGTCTACCCTACGAGCAGTACTTC.